This entry features one TCR beta chain sequence. Its antigen remains unknown. The record originates from a study of vaccination and CD4 T cells after COVID-19. Study-wide background: Convalescent cases consisted of six males and four females, of whom two were Hispanic.

Sample treatment: approximately 9-day PBMC culture with coronavirus spike peptide pools or control peptides (ViraFEST assay). During the years 2011-2018, before the COVID-19 pandemic, the unexposed donor's CD4+ T cells were collected. ViraFEST used peptide pools to expand antigen-specific T cells, then sequenced TCRs. Each well held 2 million or so PBMCs in IL-2 (roughly 10 IU/ml) medium with roughly 9.7 ug/ml peptide pools. Between the trimmed V and J ends, which lost 6 bases and 5 bases, there was a span of 13 bases. From germline, CDR1 is MNHNS and CDR2 SASEGT. The CDR3 is 13 residues long. Cultured CD4+ T cell DNA was sequenced using the Oncomine TCR Beta short-read assay. Cultures of CD4+ T cells served as the source for extracting genomic DNA. One entry per CDR3 protein results from TCRdb running MiXCR on the PCR reads. The sample includes 9,500 to 13,000 distinct CDR3 sequences, 25% to 35% seen only once; the top ten take 10% to 15%.

The receptor was derived from a human donor in good health. The sequenced material came from CD4+ T cells from blood, cultured in vitro. The chain joins TRBV6-1 to TRBJ2-5; D uncertain. As DNA, the CDR3 is TGTGCCAGCAGGCCGACCAAGGAGGAGACCCAGTACTTC. It translates to CASRPTKEETQYF.